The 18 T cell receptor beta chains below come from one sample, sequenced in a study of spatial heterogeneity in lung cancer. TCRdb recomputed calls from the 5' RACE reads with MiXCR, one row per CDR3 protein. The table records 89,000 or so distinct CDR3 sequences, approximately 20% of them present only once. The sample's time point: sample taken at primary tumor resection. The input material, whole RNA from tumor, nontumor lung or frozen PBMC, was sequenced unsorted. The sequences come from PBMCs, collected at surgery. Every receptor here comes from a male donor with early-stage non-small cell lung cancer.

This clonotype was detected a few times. CDR3 residues: CASSLDRGNEKLFF. The CDR3 DNA follows: TGCGCCAGCAGTCTAGACAGGGGTAACGAAAAACTGTTTTTT. The chain combines TRBV5-1 with TRBJ1-4; TRBD1 matches at 8 bases. Germline V gene sequence: CDR1 SGHRS, CDR2 YFSETQ. CDR3 length equals 14 residues. V lost 5 bases, J lost 8 bases, and 8 bases stayed unmatched.

The CDR3 reads CASSLQSGRGSEKLFF. The CDR3 DNA follows: TGCGCCAGCAGCCTCCAGTCGGGGAGGGGGTCTGAAAAACTGTTTTTT. The chain couples TRBV4-3 to TRBJ1-4; TRBD1 is a possible D gene (6 bases). The CDR3 runs to 16 residues. Trimming cost V 4 bases and J 7 bases, with 19 bases left between them. The V gene's germline CDR1 is LGHNA and CDR2 YSLEER.

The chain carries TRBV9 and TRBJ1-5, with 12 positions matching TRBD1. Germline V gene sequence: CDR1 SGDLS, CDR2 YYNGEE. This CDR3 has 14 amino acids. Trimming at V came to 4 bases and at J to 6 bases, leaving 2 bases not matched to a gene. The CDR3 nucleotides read TGTGCCAGCAGCCTGGGACAGGGGGCTCAGCCCCAGCATTTT. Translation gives CASSLGQGAQPQHF.

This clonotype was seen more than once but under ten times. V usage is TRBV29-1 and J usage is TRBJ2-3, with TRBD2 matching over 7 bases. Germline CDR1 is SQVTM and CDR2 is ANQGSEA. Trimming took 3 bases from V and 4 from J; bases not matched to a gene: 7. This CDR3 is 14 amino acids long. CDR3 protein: CSVEGGSAPDTQYF. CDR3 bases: TGCAGCGTTGAGGGGGGGAGCGCACCAGATACGCAGTATTTT.

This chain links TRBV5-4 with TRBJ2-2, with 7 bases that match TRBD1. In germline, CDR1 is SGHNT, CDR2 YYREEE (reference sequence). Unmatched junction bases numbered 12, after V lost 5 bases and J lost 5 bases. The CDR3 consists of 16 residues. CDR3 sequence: CASRYRPTGSTGELFF. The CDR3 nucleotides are TGTGCCAGCAGGTACCGGCCGACAGGGAGTACCGGGGAGCTGTTTTTT.

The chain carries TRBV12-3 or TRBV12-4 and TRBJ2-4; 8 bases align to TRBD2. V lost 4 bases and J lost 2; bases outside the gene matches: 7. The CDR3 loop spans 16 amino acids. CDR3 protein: CASSWSGGLTKNIQYF. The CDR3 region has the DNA TGTGCCAGCAGTTGGTCGGGGGGGCTAACCAAAAACATTCAGTACTTC.

This chain's CDR3 is CASSLGTGVGTDTQYF. The CDR3 DNA reads as TGTGCCAGCAGCTTAGGGACAGGGGTTGGCACAGATACGCAGTATTTT. The V call is TRBV7-2, the J call TRBJ2-3, with 9 nucleotides matching TRBD1. Germline V CDR1 and CDR2: SGHTA, FQGNSA. This CDR3 region has 16 residues. J lost 1 base, V lost 1 base, and 3 bases had no gene match.

The CDR3 DNA follows: TGTGCCAGCAGTCGAACCGGGACTAGCGGGGGGGGCACCGTTACAGATACGCAGTATTTT. Protein: CASSRTGTSGGGTVTDTQYF. The gene calls are TRBV12-3 or TRBV12-4 and TRBJ2-3; 16 bases match TRBD2. The length of the CDR3 is 20 residues. V shed 5 bases and J 3 bases; nucleotides not matched to a gene: 14.

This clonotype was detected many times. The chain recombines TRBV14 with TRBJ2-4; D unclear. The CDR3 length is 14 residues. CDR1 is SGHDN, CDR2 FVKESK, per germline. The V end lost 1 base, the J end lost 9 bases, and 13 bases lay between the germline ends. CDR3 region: CASSQALYTGIQYF. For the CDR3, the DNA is TGTGCCAGCAGCCAAGCTCTCTATACCGGCATTCAGTACTTC. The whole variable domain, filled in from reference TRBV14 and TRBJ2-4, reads EAGVTQFPSHSVIEKGQTVTLRCDPISGHDNLYWYRRVMGKEIKFLLHFVKESKQDESGMPNNRFLAERTGGTYSTLKVQPAELEDSGVYFCASSQALYTGIQYFGAGTRLSVL.

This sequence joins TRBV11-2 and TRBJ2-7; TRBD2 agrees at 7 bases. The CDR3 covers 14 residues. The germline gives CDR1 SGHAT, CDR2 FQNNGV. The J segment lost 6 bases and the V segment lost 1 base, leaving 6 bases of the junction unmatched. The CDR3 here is CASSLGEGVSEQYF. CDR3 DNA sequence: TGTGCCAGCAGCTTAGGGGAGGGAGTAAGCGAGCAGTACTTC.

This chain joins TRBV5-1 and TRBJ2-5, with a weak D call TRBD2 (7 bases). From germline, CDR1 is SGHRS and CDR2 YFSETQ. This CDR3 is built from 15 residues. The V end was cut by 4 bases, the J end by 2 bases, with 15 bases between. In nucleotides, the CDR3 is TGCGCCAGCAGCACTGGGGGGGCTATACAAGAGACCCAGTACTTC. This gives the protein CASSTGGAIQETQYF.

The CDR3 nucleotides are TGTGCCAGCAGCTCGAGCGGGAGCACCGGGGAGCTGTTTTTT. It is translated as CASSSSGSTGELFF. The chain has TRBV7-2 and TRBJ2-2; TRBD2 agrees at 8 bases. The CDR3 spans 14 residues. CDR1 is SGHTA, CDR2 FQGNSA, per germline. Losses at the gene ends were 4 bases for V and 4 bases for J; bases not matched to a gene: 2.

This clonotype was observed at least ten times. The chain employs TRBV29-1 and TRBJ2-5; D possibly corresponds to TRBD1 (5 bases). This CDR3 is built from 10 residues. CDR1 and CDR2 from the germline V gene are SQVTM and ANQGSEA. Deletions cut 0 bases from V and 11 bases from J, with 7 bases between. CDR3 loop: CSVEEGHQYF. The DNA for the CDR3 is TGCAGCGTTGAAGAAGGACATCAGTACTTC.

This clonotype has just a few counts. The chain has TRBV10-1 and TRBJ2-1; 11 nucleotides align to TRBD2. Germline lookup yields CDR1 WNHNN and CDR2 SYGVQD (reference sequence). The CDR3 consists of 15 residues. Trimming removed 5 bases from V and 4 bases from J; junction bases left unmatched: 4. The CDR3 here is CASSLWTSGYNEQFF. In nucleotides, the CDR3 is TGCGCCAGCAGTCTATGGACTAGCGGGTACAATGAGCAGTTCTTC.

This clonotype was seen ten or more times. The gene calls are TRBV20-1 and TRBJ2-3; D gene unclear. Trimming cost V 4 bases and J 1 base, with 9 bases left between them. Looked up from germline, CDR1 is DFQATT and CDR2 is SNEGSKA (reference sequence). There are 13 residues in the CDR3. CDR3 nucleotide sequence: TGCAGTGCTAAGATTTTGGGCACAGATACGCAGTATTTT. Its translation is CSAKILGTDTQYF.

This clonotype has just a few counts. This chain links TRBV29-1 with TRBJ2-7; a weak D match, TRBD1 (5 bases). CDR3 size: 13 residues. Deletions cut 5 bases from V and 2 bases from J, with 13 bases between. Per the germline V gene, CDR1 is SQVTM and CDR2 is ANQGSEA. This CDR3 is CSVSLSDTYEQYF. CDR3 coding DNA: TGCAGCGTTTCGTTATCGGACACCTACGAGCAGTACTTC.

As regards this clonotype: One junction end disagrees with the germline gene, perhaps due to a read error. CDR3 sequence (DNA): TGTGCCAGCAGTGAAGCTGGAAGGGCCAGCGACTTC. Protein sequence: CASSEAGRASDF. The rearrangement uses TRBV6-1 and TRBJ2-7; D is undetermined. Germline lookup yields CDR1 MNHNS and CDR2 SASEGT. The CDR3 spans 12 residues.

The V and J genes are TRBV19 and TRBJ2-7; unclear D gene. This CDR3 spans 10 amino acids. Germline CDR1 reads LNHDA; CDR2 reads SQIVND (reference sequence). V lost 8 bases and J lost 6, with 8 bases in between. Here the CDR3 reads CASGFTEQYF. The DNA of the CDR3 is TGTGCCAGTGGCTTTACCGAGCAGTACTTC. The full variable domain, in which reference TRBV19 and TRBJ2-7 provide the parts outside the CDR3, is DGGITQSPKYLFRKEGQNVTLSCEQNLNHDAMYWYRQDPGQGLRLIYYSQIVNDFQKGDIAEGYSVSREKKESFPLTVTSAQKNPTAFYLCASGFTEQYFGPGTRLTVT.